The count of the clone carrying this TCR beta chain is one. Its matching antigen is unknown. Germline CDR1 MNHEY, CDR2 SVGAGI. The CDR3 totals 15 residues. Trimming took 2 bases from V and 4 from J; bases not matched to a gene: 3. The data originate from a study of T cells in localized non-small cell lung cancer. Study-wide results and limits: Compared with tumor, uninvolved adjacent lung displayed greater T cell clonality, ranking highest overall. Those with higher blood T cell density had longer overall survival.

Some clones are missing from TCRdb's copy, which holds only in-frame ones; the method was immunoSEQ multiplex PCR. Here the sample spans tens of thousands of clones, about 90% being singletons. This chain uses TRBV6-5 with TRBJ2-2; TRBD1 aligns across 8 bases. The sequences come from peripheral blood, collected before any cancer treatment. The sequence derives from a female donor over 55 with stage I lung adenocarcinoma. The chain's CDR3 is CASSYADRATGELFF. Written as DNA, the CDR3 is TGTGCCAGCAGTTACGCGGACAGGGCCACCGGGGAGCTGTTTTTT.